This is a list of T cell receptor beta chains from one sample in a study of shared clonotypes between healthy human individuals. Assay: immunoSEQ multiplex PCR; the TCRdb copy retains only in-frame clones and omits some. The data hold some 1 million clones, with 60% to 80% observed a single time. The sample was memory CD4+ T cells sorted from blood. The source is a man aged 18 to 35 in good health. Both conserved end residues are part of each CDR3. Each record gives: J gene, D gene, clone size, V gene, CDR3 protein, CDR3 DNA. The D gene is left open where the match is weak. Clone size is stated in some rows and not others, as once, few, many or a class when expanded.

TRBJ2-7,TRBD1,.,TRBV11-2,CASRAPGQGSYEQYF,TGTGCCAGCAGGGCCCCGGGACAGGGCAGCTACGAGCAGTACTTC
TRBJ2-2,.,.,TRBV4-1,CASSQAGKNTGELFF,TGCGCCAGCAGCCAAGCCGGGAAGAACACCGGGGAGCTGTTTTTT
TRBJ2-3,.,.,TRBV14,CASSQGGFTDTQYF,TGTGCCAGCAGCCAAGGAGGTTTCACAGATACGCAGTATTTT
TRBJ1-2,.,.,TRBV18,CASSPGIGTSNYGYTF,TGTGCCAGCTCACCAGGGATCGGAACCTCTAACTATGGCTACACCTTC
TRBJ1-2,.,.,TRBV2,CASSETGVSYGYTF,TGTGCCAGCAGTGAAACGGGGGTGAGCTATGGCTACACCTTC
TRBJ1-4,TRBD1,.,TRBV5-1,CASSLQGATNEKLFF,TGCGCCAGCAGCTTACAGGGGGCAACTAATGAAAAACTGTTTTTT
TRBJ2-5,TRBD2,.,TRBV11-2,CASSQLAGPQETQYF,TGTGCCAGCAGCCAACTAGCGGGTCCCCAAGAGACCCAGTACTTC
TRBJ1-1,.,few,TRBV10-3,CAISADREAFF,TGTGCCATCAGTGCTGACAGAGAAGCTTTCTTT
TRBJ1-5,TRBD1,once,TRBV4-1,CASSQGPGQRNQPQHF,TGCGCCAGCAGCCAAGGCCCGGGACAGAGAAATCAGCCCCAGCATTTT
TRBJ1-1,TRBD1,.,TRBV27,CASSRGGGTEAFF,TGTGCCAGCAGTCGAGGGGGCGGCACTGAAGCTTTCTTT
TRBJ2-1,TRBD2,.,TRBV28,CASKTSLSYNEQFF,TGTGCCAGCAAGACTAGCCTCTCCTACAATGAGCAGTTCTTC
TRBJ1-6,TRBD1,.,TRBV5-4,CASSSGGDRSYNSPLHF,TGTGCCAGCAGCTCGGGGGGGGACAGGTCCTATAATTCACCCCTCCACTTT
TRBJ2-7,TRBD2,.,TRBV11-1,CASSFTSGGAYEQYF,TGTGCCAGCAGCTTTACTAGCGGGGGGGCTTACGAGCAGTACTTC
TRBJ1-1,.,.,TRBV5-6,CASSFQGRLNTEAFF,TGTGCCAGCAGCTTCCAGGGACGGCTAAACACTGAAGCTTTCTTT
TRBJ1-2,.,.,TRBV7-2,CASSPASGDGGYTF,TGTGCCAGCAGCCCAGCTTCGGGTGATGGAGGCTACACCTTC
TRBJ2-7,TRBD1,.,TRBV6-1,CASSEGTGRYEQYF,TGTGCCAGCAGTGAAGGGACAGGGCGCTACGAGCAGTACTTC
TRBJ2-3,TRBD2,.,TRBV7-6,CASSLRATSGRRGTDTQYF,TGTGCCAGCAGCTTGAGGGCGACTAGCGGGAGAAGGGGCACAGATACGCAGTATTTT
TRBJ2-7,.,.,TRBV30,CAWSVPGLKGSYEQYF,TGTGCCTGGAGTGTACCGGGTCTGAAGGGGAGCTACGAGCAGTACTTC
TRBJ2-5,TRBD1,.,TRBV29-1,CSVDRGGETQYF,TGCAGCGTGGACAGGGGTGGGGAGACCCAGTACTTC
TRBJ2-1,.,.,TRBV10-2,CASSDQGGTEQFF,TGCGCCAGCAGCGACCAGGGGGGTACGGAGCAGTTCTTC
TRBJ1-3,.,.,TRBV5-1,CASSPNSGSGNTIYF,TGCGCCAGCAGCCCCAATTCCGGCTCTGGAAACACCATATATTTT
TRBJ1-2,.,.,TRBV19,CASNSASGGYTF,TGTGCCAGTAACAGCGCCTCTGGCGGCTACACCTTC
TRBJ1-3,.,once,TRBV11-2,CASSLGGKSSGNTIYF,TGTGCCAGCAGCTTAGGGGGAAAAAGCTCTGGAAACACCATATATTTT
TRBJ1-5,TRBD1,.,TRBV27,CASSPGTGGSNQPQHF,TGTGCCAGCAGTCCCGGGACAGGGGGTAGCAATCAGCCCCAGCATTTT
TRBJ2-4,TRBD2,.,TRBV7-8,CASSFGLAGENIQYF,TGTGCCAGCAGCTTCGGACTAGCGGGAGAAAACATTCAGTACTTC
TRBJ1-4,.,.,TRBV6-1,CASSGGYGYNEKLFF,TGTGCCAGCAGTGGGGGGTACGGTTATAATGAAAAACTGTTTTTT
TRBJ1-4,TRBD1,.,TRBV18,CASSPDRNEKLFF,TGTGCCAGCTCACCGGACAGGAATGAAAAACTGTTTTTT
TRBJ1-6,TRBD1,.,TRBV7-2,CASSRPTGQGGSPLHF,TGTGCCAGCAGCCGACCCACCGGACAGGGGGGTTCACCCCTCCACTTT
TRBJ1-2,TRBD1,many,TRBV5-1,CASSPDGDRGLGYTF,TGCGCCAGCAGCCCGGACGGGGACAGGGGGCTTGGCTACACCTTC
TRBJ1-1,TRBD1,many,TRBV7-9,CASSPLWTGVVDTEAFF,TGTGCCAGCAGCCCACTTTGGACAGGGGTTGTGGACACTGAAGCTTTCTTT
TRBJ2-2,.,.,TRBV6-5,CASSPEGGVTGELFF,TGTGCCAGCAGTCCCGAGGGTGGAGTGACCGGGGAGCTGTTTTTT
TRBJ2-1,.,.,TRBV5-1,CASSKDTPSEQFF,TGCGCCAGCAGCAAGGACACGCCTAGTGAGCAGTTCTTC
TRBJ1-5,TRBD1,once,TRBV4-2,CASSQGGSGGYEPQHF,TGTGCCAGCAGCCAAGGTGGGTCAGGGGGCTACGAGCCCCAGCATTTT
TRBJ2-2,.,.,TRBV5-6,CASSRYGELFF,TGTGCCAGCAGCCGTTACGGGGAGCTGTTTTTT
TRBJ2-3,TRBD2,.,TRBV18,CASSPPGLAGGRTDTQYF,TGTGCCAGCTCACCACCGGGACTAGCGGGGGGGCGCACAGATACGCAGTATTTT
TRBJ2-5,TRBD1,.,TRBV11-2,CASSPTGAGETQYF,TGTGCCAGCAGCCCGACAGGGGCGGGAGAGACCCAGTACTTC
TRBJ1-2,.,few,TRBV5-1,CASSLAVHYGYTF,TGCGCCAGCAGCTTGGCAGTCCACTATGGCTACACCTTC
TRBJ2-7,.,.,TRBV4-3,CASSQEGGSSYEQYF,TGCGCCAGCAGCCAAGAGGGGGGATCCTCCTACGAGCAGTACTTC
TRBJ1-5,.,.,TRBV19,CASSRGDPNQPQHF,TGTGCCAGTAGTAGGGGGGACCCAAATCAGCCCCAGCATTTT
TRBJ2-3,TRBD2,.,TRBV5-6,CASSRLAGGYTQYF,TGTGCCAGCAGTAGACTAGCGGGAGGATATACGCAGTATTTT
TRBJ1-1,.,many,TRBV5-1,CASSLGQMNTEAFF,TGCGCCAGCAGCTTGGGGCAGATGAACACTGAAGCTTTCTTT
TRBJ1-2,.,.,TRBV5-1,CASSPSVRDYGYTF,TGCGCCAGCAGCCCTAGCGTCCGGGACTATGGCTACACCTTC
TRBJ1-5,.,.,TRBV4-1,CASSQEGGLSNQPQHF,TGCGCCAGCAGCCAAGAAGGTGGACTGTCCAATCAGCCCCAGCATTTT
TRBJ2-1,TRBD2,.,TRBV5-1,CASSRRTSDNEQFF,TGCGCCAGCAGTAGGAGGACTAGCGATAATGAGCAGTTCTTC
TRBJ2-5,.,.,TRBV4-2,CASSEGGQLRGETQYF,TGTGCCAGCAGCGAAGGGGGACAACTCAGGGGAGAGACCCAGTACTTC
TRBJ1-3,.,.,TRBV4-1,CASSQDSLQAQVSGNTIYF,TGCGCCAGCAGCCAAGATAGTCTACAGGCCCAAGTCTCTGGAAACACCATATATTTT
TRBJ1-2,.,.,TRBV6-1,CASSAATSGFPGYTF,TGTGCCAGCAGTGCCGCAACCTCAGGGTTCCCTGGCTACACCTTC
TRBJ1-1,TRBD1,.,TRBV5-1,CASSSKGGGTEAFF,TGCGCCAGCAGCTCGAAAGGGGGCGGAACTGAAGCTTTCTTT
TRBJ2-4,TRBD1,few,TRBV7-9,CASSLATGVAKNIQYF,TGTGCCAGCAGCTTAGCGACAGGGGTAGCCAAAAACATTCAGTACTTC
TRBJ1-4,.,.,TRBV4-3,CASSQSGSGGEKLFF,TGCGCCAGCAGCCAATCAGGGTCAGGAGGTGAAAAACTGTTTTTT
TRBJ1-5,.,.,TRBV7-2,CASSLSTGSNQPQHF,TGTGCCAGCAGCCTTTCAACGGGGAGCAATCAGCCCCAGCATTTT
TRBJ2-7,.,few,TRBV7-9,CASSSLIVDEQYF,TGTGCCAGCAGCTCATTGATCGTGGACGAGCAGTACTTC
TRBJ1-1,.,few,TRBV15,CATSRAPGITTEAFF,TGTGCCACCAGCAGAGCTCCGGGGATTACCACTGAAGCTTTCTTT
TRBJ2-2,.,.,TRBV5-1,CASSTTTGELFF,TGCGCCAGCAGCACCACTACCGGGGAGCTGTTTTTT
TRBJ1-5,.,.,TRBV28,CASSLRDQPQHF,TGTGCCAGCAGTTTGAGGGATCAGCCCCAGCATTTT